Listed below are T cell receptor beta chains from one sample, sequenced in a study of Ad26.COV2.S vaccination and SARS-CoV-2 variants. Here immunoSEQ multiplex PCR was the method, and the copy in TCRdb shows in-frame clones only, minus some. The table lists 500,000 or so clones, around 85% of them singletons. Here the sequenced sample was peripheral blood, taken in a trial of Ad26.COV2.S vaccine versus placebo. These receptors came from a person aged 18 to 59 who received the Ad26.COV2.S COVID-19 vaccine or a placebo. CDR3s include the opening cysteine and the closing phenylalanine or tryptophan. Fields, in order: J gene, V gene, D gene, clone size, CDR3 protein, CDR3 DNA. D genes are given only for firm matches. Rows give clone size only sometimes, using once, few, many, or a class for an expanded clone.

TRBJ2-7 TRBV6-5 NA NA CASELDSRGYEQYF TGTGCCAGCGAATTGGACAGTAGAGGTTACGAGCAGTACTTC
TRBJ2-7 TRBV28 NA NA CASRQTGFEQYF TGTGCCAGCAGGCAAACAGGGTTCGAGCAGTACTTC
TRBJ2-5 TRBV28 NA NA CASSSDSYQETQYF TGTGCCAGCAGTTCTGACTCGTACCAAGAGACCCAGTACTTC
TRBJ1-2 TRBV28 NA NA CASSLYVKNYYGYTF TGTGCCAGCAGTTTATACGTAAAGAACTACTATGGCTACACCTTC
TRBJ2-7 TRBV28 TRBD1 NA CASSFLGQGAYEQYF TGTGCCAGCAGTTTCTTGGGACAGGGGGCCTACGAGCAGTACTTC
TRBJ1-3 TRBV5-5 NA NA CASSFLQTQLVGNTIYF TGTGCCAGCAGCTTCCTACAGACTCAGCTAGTTGGAAACACCATATATTTT
TRBJ2-7 TRBV10-3 TRBD2 NA CAISDPGTSGTYEQYF TGTGCCATCAGTGATCCCGGGACTAGCGGCACCTACGAGCAGTACTTC
TRBJ2-3 TRBV28 TRBD2 NA CASSLAGGPIDTQYF TGTGCCAGCAGTTTGGCGGGAGGCCCCATTGATACGCAGTATTTT
TRBJ2-7 TRBV7-9 NA NA CASSLGDGGNEQYF TGTGCCAGCAGTTTAGGGGACGGGGGCAATGAGCAGTACTTC
TRBJ1-2 TRBV7-2 TRBD1 NA CASSYRGESGYTF TGTGCCAGCAGCTACAGGGGTGAGAGTGGCTACACCTTC
TRBJ2-3 TRBV9 TRBD1 NA CASSVVGTGEWDTQYF TGTGCCAGCAGCGTAGTAGGGACAGGGGAGTGGGATACGCAGTATTTT
TRBJ1-6 TRBV30 NA NA CAWSKGARRGSPLHF TGTGCCTGGAGTAAAGGGGCCAGAAGGGGTTCACCCCTCCACTTT
TRBJ1-1 TRBV28 TRBD1 few CASSFTGGTEAFF TGTGCCAGCAGCTTTACAGGGGGCACTGAAGCTTTCTTT
TRBJ2-3 TRBV4-3 TRBD2 NA CASSQERGRAREYF TGCGCCAGCAGCCAAGAACGCGGGAGGGCCCGGGAGTATTTT
TRBJ2-7 TRBV11-1 TRBD1 NA CASSLAQGIDEQYF TGTGCCAGCAGCTTAGCACAGGGGATCGACGAGCAGTACTTC
TRBJ2-7 TRBV15 NA once CATSRDRQSEQYF TGTGCCACCAGCAGGGATCGACAGAGCGAGCAGTACTTC
TRBJ1-5 TRBV7-6 NA NA CASSSQGYGNQPQHF TGTGCCAGCAGCTCCCAAGGGTACGGCAATCAGCCCCAGCATTTT
TRBJ2-7 TRBV5-4 NA NA CASSLDHYEQYF TGTGCCAGCAGCCTCGATCACTACGAGCAGTACTTC
TRBJ1-1 TRBV7-9 TRBD1 NA CASSPALSTGGVRTEAFF TGTGCCAGCAGCCCTGCCTTATCCACAGGGGGCGTACGGACTGAAGCTTTCTTT
TRBJ1-1 TRBV28 NA NA CASSPETRLKPLNTEAFF TGTGCCAGCAGTCCCGAGACGCGGCTAAAACCTTTGAACACTGAAGCTTTCTTT
TRBJ2-7 TRBV10-3 NA once CAISGSAYEQYF TGTGCCATCAGCGGTTCTGCTTACGAGCAGTACTTC
TRBJ2-7 TRBV6-2/TRBV6-3 NA once CASSYSIRVQYF TGTGCCAGCAGTTACTCGATAAGAGTACAGTACTTC
TRBJ2-7 TRBV4-3 NA once CASSQESNYEQYF TGCGCCAGCAGCCAAGAATCGAATTACGAGCAGTACTTC
TRBJ2-2 TRBV7-8 TRBD1 NA CASSLGHGQDTGELFF TGTGCCAGCAGCTTAGGTCACGGACAGGATACCGGGGAGCTGTTTTTT
TRBJ2-3 TRBV2 TRBD2 NA CASRKLAGGSTDTQYF TGTGCCAGCAGAAAGCTAGCGGGAGGAAGCACAGATACGCAGTATTTT
TRBJ2-7 TRBV19 NA NA CASMGTRTGQTYEQYF TGTGCCAGTATGGGTACGCGAACCGGACAAACCTACGAGCAGTACTTC
TRBJ2-1 TRBV9 TRBD2 NA CASSVGSGNYNEQFF TGTGCCAGCAGCGTAGGAAGCGGGAATTACAATGAGCAGTTCTTC
TRBJ1-6 TRBV3-1/TRBV3-2 NA NA CASSRTRQPQGCRNSPLHF TGTGCCAGCAGCCGAACCCGTCAACCTCAGGGATGCCGTAATTCACCCCTCCACTTT
TRBJ2-2 TRBV19 NA NA CASSPRQTLNTGELFF TGTGCCAGTAGTCCAAGACAGACCTTGAACACCGGGGAGCTGTTTTTT
TRBJ2-6 TRBV30 NA NA CAWSGYRQGDSGANVLTF TGTGCCTGGAGTGGTTACCGACAAGGGGATTCTGGGGCCAACGTCCTGACTTTC
TRBJ1-2 TRBV5-4 NA NA CASSLGQVDYGYTF TGTGCCAGCAGCTTGGGACAGGTGGACTATGGCTACACCTTC
TRBJ2-1 TRBV9 NA NA CASSDGQGGNEQFF TGTGCCAGCAGCGACGGACAGGGAGGGAATGAGCAGTTCTTC
TRBJ1-2 TRBV28 NA few CASSFPTVPYGYTF TGTGCCAGCAGTTTCCCAACAGTACCCTATGGCTACACCTTC
TRBJ2-1 TRBV7-3 NA NA CASSSRPSSYNEQFF TGTGCCAGCAGCTCCAGGCCTAGCTCCTACAATGAGCAGTTCTTC
TRBJ2-7 TRBV28 TRBD2 NA CASSPFGLAGLSEQYF TGTGCCAGCAGCCCCTTCGGGCTAGCGGGTTTAAGTGAGCAGTACTTC
TRBJ2-7 TRBV5-8 TRBD2 many CASSRGGGRVREQYF TGTGCCAGCAGCCGGGGCGGCGGGAGGGTGAGGGAGCAGTACTTC
TRBJ2-1 TRBV4-2 NA NA CASSQDLAVHEQFF TGTGCCAGCAGCCAAGATCTGGCAGTACATGAGCAGTTCTTC
TRBJ2-7 TRBV7-2 NA NA CASSLSGTMTSYEQYF TGTGCCAGCAGCTTATCGGGGACAATGACTAGCTACGAGCAGTACTTC
TRBJ2-6 TRBV30 TRBD2 NA CAWSAGRVISGANVLTF TGTGCCTGGAGCGCGGGGAGGGTGATTAGTGGGGCCAACGTCCTGACTTTC
TRBJ1-3 TRBV10-3 NA NA CAISDGGRSSGNTIYF TGTGCCATCAGTGACGGGGGCAGAAGCTCTGGAAACACCATATATTTT
TRBJ2-2 TRBV2 TRBD2 NA CANSPGLNTGELFF TGTGCTAACTCACCGGGACTAAACACCGGGGAGCTGTTTTTT
TRBJ2-7 TRBV4-2 NA NA CASSPDPYQQQYF TGTGCCAGCAGCCCCGACCCCTATCAGCAGCAGTACTTC